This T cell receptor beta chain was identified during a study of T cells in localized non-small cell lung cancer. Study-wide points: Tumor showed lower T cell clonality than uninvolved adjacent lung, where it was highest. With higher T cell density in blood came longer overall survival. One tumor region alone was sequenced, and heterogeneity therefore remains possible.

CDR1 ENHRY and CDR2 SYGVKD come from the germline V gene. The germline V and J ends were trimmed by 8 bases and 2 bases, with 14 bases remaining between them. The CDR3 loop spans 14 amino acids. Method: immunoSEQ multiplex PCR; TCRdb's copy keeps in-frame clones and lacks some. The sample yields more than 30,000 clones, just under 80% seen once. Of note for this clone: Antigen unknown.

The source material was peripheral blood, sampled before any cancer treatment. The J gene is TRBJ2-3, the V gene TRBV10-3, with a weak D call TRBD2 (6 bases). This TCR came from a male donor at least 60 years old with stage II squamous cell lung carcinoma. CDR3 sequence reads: CAISPAGTTDTQYF. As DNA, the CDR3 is TGTGCCATCTCCCCTGCGGGGACCACAGATACGCAGTATTTT.